Included here is one T cell receptor beta chain sequence, with context. This specimen belongs to a study of blood T cell repertoires in COVID-19. Background on the study: The United States, Italy and Spain were the sources of the acute and convalescent COVID-19 samples.

V lost 7 bases and J lost 9; bases outside the gene matches: 10. The CDR3 is made up of 12 amino acids. Per the germline V gene, CDR1 is GTSNPN and CDR2 is SVGIG (reference sequence). Repertoires were generated with immunoSEQ multiplex PCR, while TCRdb's copy carries only in-frame clones and drops some. The repertoire includes 250,000 to 300,000 clones, 70% to 90% of them detected once, and 6% to 8% sits in the top ten. The rearrangement uses TRBV30 and TRBJ2-7, with 9 bases identical to TRBD2. The source material was peripheral blood. The TCR originated in a woman aged 45-65 years with COVID-19, enrolled during active disease. CDR3 nucleotide sequence: TGTGCCTCACAGAAGACTAGCGGCGGGCAGTACTTC. Encoded protein: CASQKTSGGQYF.